These 17 T cell receptor beta chains were all obtained from the same sample, sequenced in a study of OX40 agonist ivuxolimab in advanced cancers. Data came from immunoSEQ multiplex PCR; TCRdb stores just in-frame clones and leaves some out. The data show 60,000 to 75,000 clones, approximately 86% seen once. This specimen consisted of CD4+ or CD8+ T cells sorted from blood, obtained in a trial of the OX40 agonist ivuxolimab. The receptor set was obtained from an adult with an advanced solid tumor such as melanoma, head and neck, liver or kidney cancer.

J is TRBJ1-1 and V is TRBV7-8; D ambiguous. Trimming removed 5 bases from V and 8 bases from J, with 9 bases in between. This CDR3 comprises 11 residues. Germline loops: CDR1 SGHVS, CDR2 FQNEAQ. CDR3 DNA sequence: TGTGCCAGCAGCCTGGGCCACGAAGCTTTCTTT. Translated: CASSLGHEAFF.

This clone was detected once. This sequence joins TRBV4-1 and TRBJ2-2, with D perhaps assigned TRBD1 or TRBD2 (5 bases each). Per the germline V gene, CDR1 is MGHRA and CDR2 is YSYEKL. There are 16 residues in the CDR3. Trimming left V 5 bases short and J 0 bases short, with 13 bases between. CDR3: CASSSRGRANTGELFF. DNA for the CDR3: TGCGCCAGCAGCTCCCGGGGCAGGGCGAACACCGGGGAGCTGTTTTTT.

The sample holds one count of this clone. The rearrangement links TRBV5-1 to TRBJ2-3; TRBD2 matches 8 bases. From germline, CDR1 is SGHRS and CDR2 YFSETQ. This CDR3 has 16 amino acids. The V segment lost 5 bases and the J segment 0 bases; nucleotides outside the gene matches: 8. CDR3 sequence (DNA): TGCGCCAGCAGTTTCCGGCGGGGGGTTAGCACAGATACGCAGTATTTT. Translated: CASSFRRGVSTDTQYF.

J is TRBJ1-1 and V is TRBV27, with 8 bases that match TRBD1. Germline trimming cut 8 bases from V and 4 bases from J; bases unmatched to any gene: 6. The CDR3 has 13 amino acids. The germline gives CDR1 MNHEY, CDR2 SMNVEV (reference sequence). In DNA, the CDR3 is TGTGCCAGCCGCACAGGGGGTCGCACTGAAGCTTTCTTT. This gives the protein CASRTGGRTEAFF.

This chain uses TRBV14 with TRBJ1-4; 7 bases are a match to TRBD1. In germline, CDR1 is SGHDN, CDR2 FVKESK. This CDR3 spans 15 amino acids. With V trimmed by 4 bases and J by 8 bases, 10 bases remained unmatched. CDR3 protein: CASSRQGTWGEKLFF. The CDR3 DNA sequence: TGTGCCAGCAGCCGACAGGGTACGTGGGGCGAAAAACTGTTTTTT.

The chain employs TRBV11-3 and TRBJ1-1; 7 nucleotides agree with TRBD1. The CDR3 sequence is 13 residues long. Germline CDR1 reads SGHNT; CDR2 reads YENEEA. V was clipped by 4 bases and J by 7 bases; unmatched bases: 6. DNA for the CDR3: TGTGCCAGCAGCTCTACAGGGGAAGATGAAGCTTTCTTT. It translates to CASSSTGEDEAFF.

The J gene is TRBJ2-1, the V gene TRBV15, with a tentative D call TRBD1 (6 bases). The germline V gene has CDR1 LNHNV and CDR2 YYDKDF (reference sequence). The CDR3 spans 15 residues. Deletions cut 0 bases from V and 10 bases from J, with 16 bases between. The CDR3 region has the DNA TGTGCCACCAGCAGAGATCTTGCAGGGGCAGGCGAGCAGTTCTTC. It is translated as CATSRDLAGAGEQFF.

The CDR3 DNA reads as TGTGCCAGCTCACCTAAGGGTGATACGCAGTATTTT. Amino acid sequence: CASSPKGDTQYF. The chain recombines TRBV18 with TRBJ2-3; no clear D. The CDR3 spans 12 residues. Between the trimmed V and J ends, which lost 3 bases and 6 bases, there was a span of 7 bases. The germline CDR1 and CDR2 sequences are KGHSH and LQKENI.

The J gene is TRBJ1-2, the V gene TRBV6-1; D may be TRBD1 (5 bases). This CDR3 comprises 11 residues. Germline CDR1 and CDR2: MNHNS and SASEGT. Trimming cost V 11 bases and J 6 bases, with 13 bases left between them. This chain's CDR3 is CARLGGDGYTF. Here the CDR3 DNA reads TGTGCCCGTCTCGGGGGGGATGGCTACACCTTC.

The chain joins TRBV18 to TRBJ2-7; 7 bases agree with TRBD1. The CDR3 is 15 residues long. The germline CDR1 and CDR2 sequences are KGHSH and LQKENI. Trimming took 2 bases from V and 2 from J; bases not matched to a gene: 6. This chain's CDR3 is CASSPMQGEPYEQYF. The CDR3, as DNA: TGTGCCAGCTCACCAATGCAGGGGGAGCCCTACGAGCAGTACTTC.

The sample holds one count of this clone. The rearrangement links TRBV5-1 to TRBJ2-7, with 7 nucleotides matching TRBD1. Germline V gene lookup returns CDR1 SGHRS and CDR2 YFSETQ. CDR3 length equals 16 residues. Trimming removed 3 bases from V and 0 bases from J; junction bases left unmatched: 9. CDR3 in DNA: TGCGCCAGCAGCTGGGGACCGGGACAGAACTCCTACGAGCAGTACTTC. It codes for CASSWGPGQNSYEQYF.

This chain joins TRBV5-1 and TRBJ1-2; D might be TRBD1 (5 bases). V lost 4 bases and J lost 5, with 12 bases in between. The CDR3 length is 13 residues. The germline gives CDR1 SGHRS, CDR2 YFSETQ. CDR3 in DNA: TGCGCCAGCAGCATCTCCGGGACTTATGGCTACACCTTC. It encodes CASSISGTYGYTF.

V and J are TRBV10-3 and TRBJ2-1, with no clear D. This CDR3 region has 12 residues. The V and J ends lost 3 bases and 8 bases respectively, with 8 bases between them. The germline V gene encodes CDR1 ENHRY and CDR2 SYGVKD. The CDR3 DNA follows: TGTGCCATCAGTGACAGGACCGATGAGCAGTTCTTC. Encoded protein: CAISDRTDEQFF.

A remark on this clone: The junction differs from germline at one of its ends, possibly a read error. The V gene is TRBV2, the J gene TRBJ1-2, with a weak D call TRBD1 (5 bases). In germline, CDR1 is SNHLY, CDR2 FYNNEI. This CDR3 has 13 residues. In DNA form, the CDR3 reads TGTGCCAGCAATGAAAGGGGTTTAGGTGGCTACACCTTC. Protein product: CASNERGLGGYTF.

The rearrangement links TRBV4-2 to TRBJ2-1; 13 bases align to TRBD2. The CDR3 sequence is 16 residues long. V lost 3 bases and J lost 2; bases outside the gene matches: 1. Germline V lookup: CDR1 LGHNA, CDR2 YNFKEQ. The CDR3 DNA follows: TGTGCCAGCAGCCAGGGACTAGCGGGGACCTACAATGAGCAGTTCTTC. It specifies CASSQGLAGTYNEQFF.

The chain uses TRBV9 and TRBJ2-2; tentatively, D is TRBD2 (5 bases). CDR1 is SGDLS, CDR2 YYNGEE, per germline. The CDR3 contains 14 residues. V lost 4 bases to trimming and J lost 5 bases, with 12 bases between them. The CDR3 nucleotides read TGTGCCAGCAGCCTCCTCTCGGGAACCGGGGAGCTGTTTTTT. It translates to CASSLLSGTGELFF.

V gene TRBV7-3 combines with J gene TRBJ2-6; the D is unclear. V dropped 6 bases and J dropped 0 bases, with 3 bases sitting between them. CDR1 is SGHTA, CDR2 FQGTGA, per germline. The CDR3 sequence is 13 residues long. CDR3 bases: TGTGCCAGCAGGGGCTCTGGGGCCAACGTCCTGACTTTC. Translation gives CASRGSGANVLTF.